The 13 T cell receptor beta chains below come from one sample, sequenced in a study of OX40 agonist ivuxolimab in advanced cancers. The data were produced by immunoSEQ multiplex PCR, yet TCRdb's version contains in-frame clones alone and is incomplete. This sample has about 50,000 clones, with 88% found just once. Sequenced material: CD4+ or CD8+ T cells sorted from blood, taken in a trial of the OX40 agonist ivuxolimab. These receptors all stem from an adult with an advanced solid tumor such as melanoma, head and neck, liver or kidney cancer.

As DNA, the CDR3 is TGTGCCAGTATCGGCAGGGGTAGCAATCAGCCCCAGCATTTT. It is translated as CASIGRGSNQPQHF. The chain recombines TRBV19 with TRBJ1-5; maybe TRBD1 (6 bases). The CDR3 totals 14 residues. Germline CDR1 and CDR2: LNHDA and SQIVND (reference sequence). V was trimmed by 7 bases and J by 0 bases, leaving 10 bases between them.

CDR3 loop: CASSLAGDSYEQYF. CDR3 DNA: TGCGCCAGCAGCTTAGCGGGAGATAGCTACGAGCAGTACTTC. The chain recombines TRBV5-1 with TRBJ2-7; TRBD2 aligns across 8 bases. Germline V gene lookup returns CDR1 SGHRS and CDR2 YFSETQ. Trimming at V came to 2 bases and at J to 3 bases, leaving 4 bases not matched to a gene. CDR3 size: 14 residues.

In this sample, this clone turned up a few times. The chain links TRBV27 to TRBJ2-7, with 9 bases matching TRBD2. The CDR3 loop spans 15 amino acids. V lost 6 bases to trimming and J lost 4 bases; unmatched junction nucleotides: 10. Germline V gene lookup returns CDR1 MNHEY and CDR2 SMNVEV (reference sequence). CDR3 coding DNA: TGTGCCAGCAGCAAGAGGCTAGCGGGAAAGTACGAGCAGTACTTC. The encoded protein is CASSKRLAGKYEQYF.

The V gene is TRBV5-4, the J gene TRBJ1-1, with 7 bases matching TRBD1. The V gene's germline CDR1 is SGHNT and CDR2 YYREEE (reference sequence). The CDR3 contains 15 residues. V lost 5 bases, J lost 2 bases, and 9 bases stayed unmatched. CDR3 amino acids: CASSHRTGTNTEAFF. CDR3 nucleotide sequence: TGTGCCAGCAGTCACCGGACAGGAACTAACACTGAAGCTTTCTTT. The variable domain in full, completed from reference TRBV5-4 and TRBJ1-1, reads ETGVTQSPTHLIKTRGQQVTLRCSSQSGHNTVSWYQQALGQGPQFIFQYYREEENGRGNFPPRFSGLQFPNYSSELNVNALELDDSALYLCASSHRTGTNTEAFFGQGTRLTVV.

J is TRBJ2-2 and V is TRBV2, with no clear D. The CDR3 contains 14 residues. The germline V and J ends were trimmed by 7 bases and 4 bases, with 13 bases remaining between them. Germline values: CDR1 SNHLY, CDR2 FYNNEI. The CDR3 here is CASIVGPATGELFF. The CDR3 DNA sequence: TGTGCCAGCATAGTAGGCCCGGCCACCGGGGAGCTGTTTTTT.

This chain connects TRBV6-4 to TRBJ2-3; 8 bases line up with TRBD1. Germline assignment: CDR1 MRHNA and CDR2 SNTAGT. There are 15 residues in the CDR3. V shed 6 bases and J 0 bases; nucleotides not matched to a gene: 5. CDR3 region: CASSKDRVSTDTQYF. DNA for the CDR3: TGTGCCAGCAGCAAGGACAGGGTCAGCACAGATACGCAGTATTTT.

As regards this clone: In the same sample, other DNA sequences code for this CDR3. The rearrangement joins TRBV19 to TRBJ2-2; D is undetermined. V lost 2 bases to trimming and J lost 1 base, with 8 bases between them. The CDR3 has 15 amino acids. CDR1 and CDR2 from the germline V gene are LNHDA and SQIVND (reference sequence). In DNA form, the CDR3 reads TGTGCCAGTAGTATAAGTCAAGTGAACACCGGGGAGCTGTTTTTT. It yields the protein CASSISQVNTGELFF. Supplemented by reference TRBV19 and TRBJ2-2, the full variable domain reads DGGITQSPKYLFRKEGQNVTLSCEQNLNHDAMYWYRQDPGQGLRLIYYSQIVNDFQKGDIAEGYSVSREKKESFPLTVTSAQKNPTAFYLCASSISQVNTGELFFGEGSRLTVL.

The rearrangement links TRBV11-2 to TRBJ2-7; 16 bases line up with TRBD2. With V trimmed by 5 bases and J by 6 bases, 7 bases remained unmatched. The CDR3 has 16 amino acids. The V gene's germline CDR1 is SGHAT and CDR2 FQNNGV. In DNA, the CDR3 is TGTGCCAGCAGCCCTGGGACTAGCGGGAGGGCCGTCGAGCAGTACTTC. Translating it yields CASSPGTSGRAVEQYF.

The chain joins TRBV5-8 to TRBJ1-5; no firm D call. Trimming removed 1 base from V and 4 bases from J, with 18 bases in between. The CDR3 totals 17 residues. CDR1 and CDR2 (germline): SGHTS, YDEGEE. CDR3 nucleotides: TGTGCCAGCAGCTTGTGGTTCCAGGAGTTATCGAATCAGCCCCAGCATTTT. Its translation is CASSLWFQELSNQPQHF.

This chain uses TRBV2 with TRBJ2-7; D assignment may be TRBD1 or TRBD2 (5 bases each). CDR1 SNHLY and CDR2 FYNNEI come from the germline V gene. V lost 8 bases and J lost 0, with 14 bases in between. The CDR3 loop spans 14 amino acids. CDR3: CASVAGTSSYEQYF. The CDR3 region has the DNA TGTGCCAGCGTGGCCGGGACGAGCTCCTACGAGCAGTACTTC. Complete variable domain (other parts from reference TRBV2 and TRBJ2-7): EPEVTQTPSHQVTQMGQEVILRCVPISNHLYFYWYRQILGQKVEFLVSFYNNEISEKSEIFDDQFSVERPDGSNFTLKIRSTKLEDSAMYFCASVAGTSSYEQYFGPGTRLTVT.

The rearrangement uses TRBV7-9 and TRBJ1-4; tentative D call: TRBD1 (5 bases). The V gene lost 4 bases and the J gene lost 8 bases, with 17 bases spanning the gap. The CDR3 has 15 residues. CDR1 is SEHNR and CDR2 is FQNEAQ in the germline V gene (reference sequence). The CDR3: CASSSWTGTGEKLFF. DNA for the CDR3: TGTGCCAGCAGCTCCTGGACGGGGACTGGAGAAAAACTGTTTTTT.

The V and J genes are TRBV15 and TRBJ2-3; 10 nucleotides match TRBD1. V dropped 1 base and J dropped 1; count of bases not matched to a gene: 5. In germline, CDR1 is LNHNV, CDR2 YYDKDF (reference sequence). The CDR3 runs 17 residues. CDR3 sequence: CATSRGQGARGTDTQYF. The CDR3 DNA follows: TGTGCCACCAGCAGAGGACAGGGGGCCCGAGGCACAGATACGCAGTATTTT. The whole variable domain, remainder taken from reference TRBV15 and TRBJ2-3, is DAMVIQNPRYQVTQFGKPVTLSCSQTLNHNVMYWYQQKSSQAPKLLFHYYDKDFNNEADTPDNFQSRRPNTSFCFLDIRSPGLGDTAMYLCATSRGQGARGTDTQYFGPGTRLTVL.

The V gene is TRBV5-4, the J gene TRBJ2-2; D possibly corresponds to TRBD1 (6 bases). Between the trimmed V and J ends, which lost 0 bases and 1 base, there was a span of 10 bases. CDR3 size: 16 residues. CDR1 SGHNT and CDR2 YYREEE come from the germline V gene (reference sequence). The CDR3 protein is CASSLAPGQNTGELFF. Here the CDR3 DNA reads TGTGCCAGCAGCTTGGCGCCGGGACAGAACACCGGGGAGCTGTTTTTT. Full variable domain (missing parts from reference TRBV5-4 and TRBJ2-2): ETGVTQSPTHLIKTRGQQVTLRCSSQSGHNTVSWYQQALGQGPQFIFQYYREEENGRGNFPPRFSGLQFPNYSSELNVNALELDDSALYLCASSLAPGQNTGELFFGEGSRLTVL.